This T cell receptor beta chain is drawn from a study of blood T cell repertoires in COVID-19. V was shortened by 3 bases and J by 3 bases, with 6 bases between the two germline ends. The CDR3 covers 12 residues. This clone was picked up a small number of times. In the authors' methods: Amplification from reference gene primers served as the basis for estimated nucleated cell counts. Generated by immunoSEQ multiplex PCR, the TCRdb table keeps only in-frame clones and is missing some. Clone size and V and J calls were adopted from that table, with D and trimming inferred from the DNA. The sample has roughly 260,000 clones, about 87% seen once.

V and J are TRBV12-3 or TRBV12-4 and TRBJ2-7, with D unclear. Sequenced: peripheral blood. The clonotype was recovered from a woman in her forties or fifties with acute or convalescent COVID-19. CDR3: CASSLRFYEQYF. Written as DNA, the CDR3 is TGTGCCAGCAGTTTGAGGTTCTACGAGCAGTACTTC.